Each of the 26 T cell receptor beta chains below was sequenced from the same sample in a study of response to subunit inactivated influenza vaccine (dated by TCRdb to 2017 to 2018). The library was obtained by RT-PCR. The sequencer listed for this sample is Illumina HiSeq 2500. TCRdb reprocessed the public reads (quality trimming at Q25 with fastp, clone calling with MiXCR) and kept in-frame beta chains. Each record represents a unique CDR3 protein, reported with the most common genes and DNA among its rows. In this sample the table shows 500,000 or so distinct CDR3 sequences, approximately 15% of which occur a single time. 3% to 3.5% of the sample comes from the top ten. Sequences were derived from CD4+ T cells sorted from PBMCs, sampled about 23 months after vaccination. The receptor set was obtained from a man aged 50 to 69 who received an inactivated influenza vaccine. Donor details come from another sample of the same person, matched by shared clones.

This clonotype was detected only a few times. V usage is TRBV20-1 and J usage is TRBJ2-3; the match to TRBD2 covers 12 bases. CDR1 DFQATT and CDR2 SNEGSKA come from the germline V gene (reference sequence). The CDR3 has 16 amino acids. V lost 6 bases to trimming and J lost 4 bases; unmatched junction nucleotides: 11. Here the CDR3 DNA reads TGCAGTGCCCGCGAGCCTAGCGGGGGGGCCCCAGATACGCAGTATTTT. Amino acid sequence: CSAREPSGGAPDTQYF.

This chain connects TRBV2 to TRBJ2-1; 8 nucleotides match TRBD2. After removal of 2 bases from V and 7 bases from J, the junction contained 10 bases not matched to a gene. There are 16 residues in the CDR3. CDR1 and CDR2 (germline): SNHLY, FYNNEI. The CDR3 nucleotides are TGTGCCAGCAGTGAATTTAGTAGCGGGACTGGAAATGAGCAGTTCTTC. Translated, it gives CASSEFSSGTGNEQFF.

The chain joins TRBV20-1 to TRBJ1-6, with D possibly TRBD1 on 6 matching bases. Germline V gene data show CDR1 as DFQATT and CDR2 as SNEGSKA (reference sequence). CDR3 length: 16 amino acids. Trimming took 4 bases from V and 0 from J, leaving 13 bases between them. Here the CDR3 DNA reads TGCAGTGCTAACCTAGGGGGGAGCTCCTATAATTCACCCCTCCACTTT. The encoded protein is CSANLGGSSYNSPLHF.

The sample holds a few counts of this clonotype. The chain joins TRBV7-2 to TRBJ2-5; TRBD2 matches 11 bases. This CDR3 spans 14 amino acids. The ends lost 2 bases at V and 7 bases at J; junction bases unmatched: 3. CDR1 and CDR2 from the germline V gene are SGHTA and FQGNSA. The CDR3 region has the DNA TGTGCCAGCAGCTTAAAACTAGCGGGAGCGACCCAGTACTTC. It yields the protein CASSLKLAGATQYF. The entire variable domain, with the rest obtained from reference TRBV7-2 and TRBJ2-5, is as follows: GAGVSQSPSNKVTEKGKDVELRCDPISGHTALYWYRQSLGQGLEFLIYFQGNSAPDKSGLPSDRFSAERTGGSVSTLTIQRTQQEDSAVYLCASSLKLAGATQYFGPGTRLLVL.

The V and J genes are TRBV20-1 and TRBJ2-5; 7 positions match TRBD2. The CDR3 is 13 amino acids. The V gene end was trimmed by 4 bases and the J gene end by 3 bases; junction bases not matched to a gene: 5. From germline, CDR1 is DFQATT and CDR2 SNEGSKA (reference sequence). CDR3 in amino acids: CSANRLAEETQYF. CDR3 DNA: TGCAGTGCTAACCGACTAGCCGAAGAGACCCAGTACTTC.

The sample holds many counts of this clonotype. The rearrangement joins TRBV20-1 to TRBJ1-1, with D hard to call. The CDR3 extends over 14 amino acids. The V end lost 0 bases, the J end lost 1 base, and 9 bases lay between the germline ends. CDR1 and CDR2 (germline): DFQATT, SNEGSKA (reference sequence). The CDR3 sequence: CSARDWGSNTEAFF. The CDR3 coding sequence is TGCAGTGCTAGAGATTGGGGTTCGAACACTGAAGCTTTCTTT.

The J gene is TRBJ2-2, the V gene TRBV6-2 or TRBV6-3; TRBD2 is a possible D gene (5 bases). Germline loops: CDR1 MNHEY, CDR2 SVGEGT. The CDR3 loop spans 12 amino acids. V gave up 6 bases and J gave up 7 bases, with 9 bases separating them. The chain's CDR3 is CASRKGLGELFF. For the CDR3, the DNA is TGTGCCAGCAGGAAAGGACTCGGGGAGCTGTTTTTT.

This chain links TRBV12-3 or TRBV12-4 with TRBJ1-5; D is uncertain. V lost 1 base, J lost 6 bases, and 10 bases lay in between. The CDR3 has 14 residues. The CDR3 loop reads CASSLVGGLQPQHF. Written as DNA, the CDR3 is TGTGCCAGCAGTTTAGTTGGCGGGCTTCAGCCCCAGCATTTT.

V usage is TRBV5-8 and J usage is TRBJ2-1, with a tentative D call TRBD2 (6 bases). The CDR3 runs to 15 residues. V was trimmed by 1 base and J by 6 bases, leaving 14 bases between them. The germline V gene has CDR1 SGHTS and CDR2 YDEGEE. The CDR3: CASSLRDSHINEQFF. For the CDR3, the DNA is TGTGCCAGCAGCTTGAGGGACTCGCACATCAATGAGCAGTTCTTC.

The chain links TRBV24-1 to TRBJ1-2; 8 bases align to TRBD1. Germline V lookup: CDR1 KGHDR, CDR2 SFDVKD. The J segment lost 4 bases and the V segment lost 2 bases, leaving 8 bases of the junction unmatched. This CDR3 is built from 16 residues. The CDR3 here is CATSDWGGQGTYGYTF. Written as DNA, the CDR3 is TGTGCCACCAGTGATTGGGGCGGACAGGGAACCTATGGCTACACCTTC.

The J gene is TRBJ2-3, the V gene TRBV3-1; 9 nucleotides match TRBD1. Germline V gene data show CDR1 as LGHDT and CDR2 as YNNKEL (reference sequence). The CDR3 consists of 16 residues. The ends lost 4 bases at V and 4 bases at J; junction bases unmatched: 9. The CDR3 DNA reads as TGTGCCAGCAGCCGGAGCCGGGACAGGGATGCAGATACGCAGTATTTT. Residues: CASSRSRDRDADTQYF.

In this sample, this clonotype turned up a few times. This chain uses TRBV5-1 with TRBJ2-1; tentative D call: TRBD2 (6 bases). The germline gives CDR1 SGHRS, CDR2 YFSETQ. The CDR3 loop spans 14 amino acids. The V and J ends lost 3 bases and 3 bases respectively, with 10 bases between them. The CDR3 DNA sequence: TGCGCCAGCAGCTCGGGGGAGGTCTACAATGAGCAGTTCTTC. Amino acid sequence: CASSSGEVYNEQFF. The entire variable domain, with the rest obtained from reference TRBV5-1 and TRBJ2-1, is as follows: KAGVTQTPRYLIKTRGQQVTLSCSPISGHRSVSWYQQTPGQGLQFLFEYFSETQRNKGNFPGRFSGRQFSNSRSEMNVSTLELGDSALYLCASSSGEVYNEQFFGPGTRLTVL.

The chain has TRBV5-1 and TRBJ2-1; a possible D gene is TRBD1 (5 bases). The CDR3 is 18 amino acids. From germline, CDR1 is SGHRS and CDR2 YFSETQ. V lost 0 bases, J lost 0 bases, and 16 bases lay in between. The chain's CDR3 is CASSLGQRASSSYNEQFF. For the CDR3, the DNA is TGCGCCAGCAGCTTGGGACAGCGCGCGTCAAGCTCCTACAATGAGCAGTTCTTC.

V and J are TRBV7-8 and TRBJ2-5; D is unresolved. V was clipped by 2 bases and J by 5 bases, with 6 bases between them. This CDR3 region has 12 residues. Germline V CDR1 and CDR2: SGHVS, FQNEAQ. The CDR3 sequence is CASSLPWETQYF. The CDR3 nucleotides read TGTGCCAGCAGCTTACCCTGGGAGACCCAGTACTTC.

This clonotype was detected only a few times. This chain uses TRBV10-1 with TRBJ2-3, with D perhaps given as TRBD1 or TRBD2 (5 bases each). In germline, CDR1 is WNHNN, CDR2 SYGVQD (reference sequence). This CDR3 region has 15 residues. Trimming removed 10 bases at V and 0 bases at J, with 17 bases between. CDR3 sequence reads: CATQDQGPSTDTQYF. CDR3 nucleotide sequence: TGCGCCACCCAGGACCAGGGACCTAGCACAGATACGCAGTATTTT.

V usage is TRBV12-3 or TRBV12-4 and J usage is TRBJ2-6, with unresolved D. The V gene lost 6 bases and the J gene lost 4 bases, with 4 bases spanning the gap. The CDR3 has 12 residues. The CDR3 DNA follows: TGTGCCAGCAGGGCCGGGGCCAACGTCCTGACTTTC. Residues: CASRAGANVLTF.

CDR3 sequence (DNA): TGTGCCAGCAGTGAACAGGACGCAGTTACGCAGTATTTT. This sequence encodes CASSEQDAVTQYF. The rearrangement uses TRBV2 and TRBJ2-3; D uncertain. There are 13 residues in the CDR3. Germline V CDR1 and CDR2: SNHLY, FYNNEI. V was clipped by 2 bases and J by 8 bases, with 11 bases between them.

This clonotype was found many times. The chain employs TRBV5-6 and TRBJ1-3; 9 positions agree with TRBD1. Per germline, CDR1 SGHDT and CDR2 YYEEEE. The CDR3 has 15 residues. V trimming: 4 bases; J trimming: 0 bases; junction bases outside the gene matches: 2. CDR3 loop: CASSQTGGSGNTIYF. The CDR3 nucleotides are TGTGCCAGCAGCCAGACAGGGGGCTCTGGAAACACCATATATTTT.

In this sample, this clonotype turned up a few times. The V and J genes are TRBV20-1 and TRBJ1-1; D gene uncertain. Germline assignment: CDR1 DFQATT and CDR2 SNEGSKA (reference sequence). Between the trimmed V and J ends, which lost 6 bases and 4 bases, there was a span of 6 bases. The CDR3 contains 10 residues. CDR3: CSAKRTEAFF. The CDR3 DNA is TGCAGTGCGAAACGCACTGAAGCTTTCTTT.

The J gene is TRBJ1-1, the V gene TRBV7-8; possibly TRBD1 for D (5 bases). The ends were cut back, 6 bases at V and 4 bases at J, with 15 bases in the middle. The germline gives CDR1 SGHVS, CDR2 FQNEAQ. The CDR3 consists of 14 residues. As DNA, the CDR3 is TGTGCCAGCAGTCTAACCGGGGGACCCACTGAAGCTTTCTTT. Amino acids: CASSLTGGPTEAFF.

This chain joins TRBV4-3 and TRBJ1-4; D is uncertain. In germline, CDR1 is LGHNA, CDR2 YSLEER. With 4 bases removed from V and 0 bases from J, the gap between germline ends came to 12 bases. This CDR3 region has 16 residues. The CDR3 loop reads CASSLFSGATNEKLFF. Here the CDR3 DNA reads TGCGCCAGCAGCCTCTTTTCGGGAGCAACTAATGAAAAACTGTTTTTT.

The chain employs TRBV3-1 and TRBJ2-1, with TRBD2 matching over 16 bases. Looked up from germline, CDR1 is LGHDT and CDR2 is YNNKEL (reference sequence). The trim removed 5 bases at V and 7 bases at J, leaving 11 bases unmatched. This CDR3 region has 18 residues. The CDR3, as DNA: TGTGCCAGCAGCAAGGAGGGACTAGCGGGAGGGCTTTCAAATGAGCAGTTCTTC. Residues: CASSKEGLAGGLSNEQFF.

A few counts support this clonotype. CDR3 nucleotides: TGTGCCAGCAGCGCCGTGACAGCAACTAATGAAAAACTGTTTTTT. It yields the protein CASSAVTATNEKLFF. The V gene is TRBV7-8, the J gene TRBJ1-4, with D possibly matching TRBD1 (5 bases). Trimming shortened V by 5 bases and J by 0 bases, and 10 bases separated the two germline ends. Germline V lookup: CDR1 SGHVS, CDR2 FQNEAQ. The CDR3 has 15 residues.

This clonotype has more than one count but fewer than ten. The chain couples TRBV4-3 to TRBJ2-3, with 10 positions matching TRBD2. The CDR3 covers 17 residues. The ends lost 3 bases at V and 3 bases at J; junction bases unmatched: 9. The germline CDR1 and CDR2 sequences are LGHNA and YSLEER. In DNA, the CDR3 is TGCGCCAGCAGCCAGGCCCCTAGCGGGAGAGGAACAGATACGCAGTATTTT. It encodes CASSQAPSGRGTDTQYF.

The V gene is TRBV12-3 or TRBV12-4, the J gene TRBJ1-6, with a tentative D call TRBD1 (6 bases). The length of the CDR3 is 14 residues. Trimming left V 3 bases short and J 13 bases short, with 16 bases between. The chain's CDR3 is CASSFGGPLSPLHF. CDR3 coding DNA: TGTGCCAGCAGTTTCGGGGGGCCCCTCTCGCCCCTCCACTTT.

The chain is built from TRBV6-5 and TRBJ1-1; TRBD1 might be the D (5 bases). Germline V gene data show CDR1 as MNHEY and CDR2 as SVGAGI. Deletions cut 6 bases from V and 7 bases from J, with 15 bases between. This CDR3 has 13 amino acids. CDR3 DNA: TGTGCCAGCAGCTCTGGACATTCACTTGAAGCTTTCTTT. It translates to CASSSGHSLEAFF.